What follows are 30 T cell receptor beta chains derived from one specimen sequenced in a study of Tregs in tolerant kidney transplant recipients. Sequenced by immunoSEQ multiplex PCR; TCRdb stores in-frame clones only, minus some. The data contain 15,000 to 17,000 clones, more than 50% of them singletons. These receptors are not linked to any known antigen. Recipient PBMCs carried a CFSE label and met irradiated graft donor PBMCs for approximately six days before FACS sorting. The starting material was CD4+ T cells from blood cultured with allogeneic cells, obtained before the transplant. These receptors were obtained from a human patient who received a combined kidney and bone marrow transplant.

This clone came up a few times. At one end, the junction sequence differs from germline, possibly due to a read error. V gene TRBV7-7 combines with J gene TRBJ2-7; 10 bases line up with TRBD1. This CDR3 has 15 residues. CDR1 and CDR2 (germline): SSHAT, FNYEAQ (reference sequence). The CDR3 DNA sequence: TGCGCCAGCAGCCCCGGGACAGGGGAAGTTGCCGAGCAGTACTTC. Translated: CASSPGTGEVAEQYF.

This clone has only a few counts. The V call is TRBV5-8, the J call TRBJ2-5; no reliable D call. V dropped 3 bases and J dropped 2 bases, with 2 bases sitting between them. CDR1 and CDR2 from the germline V gene are SGHTS and YDEGEE. The CDR3 covers 11 residues. CDR3 sequence reads: CASSSQETQYF. The CDR3, as DNA: TGTGCCAGCAGCTCACAAGAGACCCAGTACTTC.

V is TRBV4-3 and J is TRBJ2-7; 10 bases align to TRBD2. Per germline, CDR1 LGHNA and CDR2 YSLEER. The V and J ends lost 0 bases and 6 bases, in that order; junction bases with no gene match: 5. The CDR3 extends over 15 amino acids. CDR3 nucleotides: TGCGCCAGCAGCCAAGATCAGCGGGAGGGCCGCGAGCAGTACTTC. This encodes CASSQDQREGREQYF.

The J gene is TRBJ2-1, the V gene TRBV11-3; D is possibly TRBD2 (6 bases). V was cut by 4 bases and J by 4 bases, with 11 bases left in between. CDR3 length equals 14 residues. Germline CDR1 and CDR2: SGHNT and YENEEA. The CDR3 DNA reads TGTGCCAGCAGCTCGGACGGGGGATACAATGAGCAGTTCTTC. It specifies CASSSDGGYNEQFF.

The V and J genes are TRBV7-2 and TRBJ2-6; TRBD1 matches at 9 bases. V shed 5 bases and J 10 bases; nucleotides not matched to a gene: 6. The CDR3 spans 14 residues. The germline V gene encodes CDR1 SGHTA and CDR2 FQGNSA. The CDR3, as DNA: TGTGCCAGCAGCCCGAGACAGGGGGTTAACGTCCTGACTTTC. It translates to CASSPRQGVNVLTF.

The chain links TRBV7-2 to TRBJ2-5, with TRBD1 matching over 7 bases. The DNA end favors TRBJ2-7, so the J call may be wrong. Per germline, CDR1 SGHTA and CDR2 FQGNSA. The CDR3 sequence is 13 residues long. The CDR3 DNA reads as TGTGCCAGCAGCCGCTCACAGGGGTTCGAGCAGTACTTC. Protein sequence: CASSRSQGFEQYF.

This clone has only a few counts. J is TRBJ2-1 and V is TRBV19; TRBD2 agrees at 13 bases. V lost 4 bases and J lost 1; bases outside the gene matches: 10. CDR1 is LNHDA and CDR2 is SQIVND in the germline V gene (reference sequence). CDR3 size: 19 residues. The CDR3 protein is CASSTQLKTSGGSYNEQFF. CDR3 nucleotides: TGTGCCAGTAGTACCCAACTAAAGACTAGCGGGGGGTCCTACAATGAGCAGTTCTTC.

This clone has a handful of counts. The CDR3 nucleotides read TGTGCCAGCAGCCCTTGGACAGGGATTAGCAATCAGCCCCAGCATTTT. It encodes CASSPWTGISNQPQHF. The chain uses TRBV7-8 and TRBJ1-5, with 8 nucleotides matching TRBD1. Germline assignment: CDR1 SGHVS and CDR2 FQNEAQ. This CDR3 has 16 amino acids. The junction had 6 bases not matched to a gene; V was cut back by 5 bases and J by 0 bases.

By sample share, this clone is medium-sized. The chain carries TRBV7-9 and TRBJ1-3; D is uncertain. Deletions cut 5 bases from V and 4 bases from J, with 12 bases between. This CDR3 has 14 residues. CDR1 is SEHNR, CDR2 FQNEAQ, per germline (reference sequence). Here the CDR3 reads CASSHGRRGNTIYF. CDR3 DNA sequence: TGTGCCAGCAGCCATGGACGGAGGGGAAACACCATATATTTT.

As concerns this clone: An end of the junction differs from the germline gene, which may be a read error. The same CDR3 arises from other DNA sequences in this sample as well. The gene calls are TRBV27 and TRBJ1-6, with TRBD1 matching 8 bases. CDR3 length equals 14 residues. CDR1 is MNHEY, CDR2 SMNVEV, per germline (reference sequence). The DNA of the CDR3 is TGTGCCAGCAGTCTTCGACAGGGGTATTCCCCCCTCCACTTT. This sequence encodes CASSLRQGYSPLHF.

The genes are TRBV21-1 and TRBJ2-7; the table's D call TRBD1 went unverified against the DNA. TRBV21-1 is designated a pseudogene. The CDR3 has 14 amino acids. CDR3 in amino acids: CASRRETGPYEQYF. In DNA, the CDR3 is TGTGCCAGCAGAAGGGAGACAGGTCCTTACGAGCAGTACTTC.

The chain has TRBV18 and TRBJ1-2, with 9 bases matching TRBD1. Looked up from germline, CDR1 is KGHSH and CDR2 is LQKENI. The CDR3 runs 16 residues. The V gene end was trimmed by 6 bases and the J gene end by 8 bases; junction bases not matched to a gene: 16. CDR3 nucleotide sequence: TGTGCCAGCTCGCCTAACCGGGACAGGGTTGTATCGGGCTACACCTTC. Translated, it gives CASSPNRDRVVSGYTF.

This clone rates as medium-sized. The genes are TRBV6-4 and TRBJ2-3; D is unclear. In germline, CDR1 is MRHNA, CDR2 SNTAGT. Trimming cost V 6 bases and J 8 bases, with 9 bases left between them. The CDR3 has 11 residues. The CDR3 loop reads CASRAPGTQYF. The CDR3 DNA is TGTGCCAGCAGGGCCCCGGGTACGCAGTATTTT.

This clone was picked up a small number of times. Other DNA sequences from this sample encode an identical CDR3 as well. The chain combines TRBV2 with TRBJ2-3, with 10 bases fitting TRBD2. Germline CDR1 reads SNHLY; CDR2 reads FYNNEI. Germline trimming cut 4 bases from V and 4 bases from J; bases unmatched to any gene: 2. CDR3 length: 14 residues. CDR3 in DNA: TGTGCCAGCAGTGGCGGACTAGCGGCAGATACGCAGTATTTT. Protein sequence: CASSGGLAADTQYF.

V usage is TRBV6-5 and J usage is TRBJ1-2; TRBD1 matches at 7 bases. The ends lost 5 bases at V and 8 bases at J; junction bases unmatched: 8. Germline V gives CDR1 MNHEY, CDR2 SVGAGI. The CDR3 runs to 13 residues. DNA of the CDR3: TGTGCCAGCAGTGGGACAGTAAGGGAGGGCTACACCTTC. The encoded protein is CASSGTVREGYTF.

The V and J genes are TRBV7-2 and TRBJ1-1; D is uncertain. The CDR3 consists of 13 residues. Trimming took 3 bases from V and 0 from J, leaving 5 bases between them. CDR1 is SGHTA and CDR2 is FQGNSA in the germline V gene. CDR3 protein: CASSFTVNTEAFF. In DNA form, the CDR3 reads TGTGCCAGCAGCTTTACGGTGAACACTGAAGCTTTCTTT. Full variable domain (missing parts from reference TRBV7-2 and TRBJ1-1): GAGVSQSPSNKVTEKGKDVELRCDPISGHTALYWYRQSLGQGLEFLIYFQGNSAPDKSGLPSDRFSAERTGGSVSTLTIQRTQQEDSAVYLCASSFTVNTEAFFGQGTRLTVV.

The rearrangement joins TRBV6-6 to TRBJ1-2; TRBD1 agrees at 9 bases. The ends lost 2 bases at V and 3 bases at J; junction bases unmatched: 4. CDR3 length: 15 amino acids. Germline V gene lookup returns CDR1 MNHNY and CDR2 SVGAGI (reference sequence). The DNA for the CDR3 is TGTGCCAGCAGTTACCCACAGGGGGCAGACTATGGCTACACCTTC. It codes for CASSYPQGADYGYTF.

J is TRBJ1-2 and V is TRBV30, with TRBD1 matching 7 bases. This CDR3 is built from 14 residues. Germline trimming cut 0 bases from V and 4 bases from J; bases unmatched to any gene: 5. Germline V lookup: CDR1 GTSNPN, CDR2 SVGIG (reference sequence). The DNA for the CDR3 is TGTGCCTGGAGTGTCTTGGGGACAGTCTATGGCTACACCTTC. This encodes CAWSVLGTVYGYTF.

The chain recombines TRBV6-1 with TRBJ2-6; TRBD1 matches at 7 bases. Germline V gives CDR1 MNHNS, CDR2 SASEGT. V dropped 5 bases and J dropped 4; count of bases not matched to a gene: 5. The CDR3 spans 15 residues. The CDR3 DNA sequence: TGTGCCAGCAGTCAGACAGGGTACGGGGCCAACGTCCTGACTTTC. Residues: CASSQTGYGANVLTF.

The V call is TRBV21-1, the J call TRBJ2-7; the DNA was not used to check the table's D call, TRBD2. TRBV21-1 is a documented pseudogene. The CDR3 is 16 amino acids. In DNA form, the CDR3 reads TGTGCCAGCAGGCGGGTCATAGTACACGTGTTAGACGAGCAGTACTTC. Its translation: CASRRVIVHVLDEQYF.

The chain employs TRBV7-2 and TRBJ2-3; unclear D gene. This CDR3 comprises 11 residues. V lost 3 bases, J lost 6 bases, and 4 bases lay in between. Germline CDR1 SGHTA, CDR2 FQGNSA. The DNA for the CDR3 is TGTGCCAGCAGCTTTCTGGATACGCAGTATTTT. This translates into CASSFLDTQYF.

CDR3 in DNA: TGTGCCAGCAGCACACCCTACGAGCAGTACTTC. It translates to CASSTPYEQYF. The chain carries TRBV7-2 and TRBJ2-7; D remains ambiguous. In germline, CDR1 is SGHTA, CDR2 FQGNSA. The CDR3 contains 11 residues. The V end was cut by 5 bases, the J end by 2 bases, with 4 bases between.

J is TRBJ1-1 and V is TRBV5-1, with D possibly being TRBD1 (5 bases). The CDR3 contains 13 residues. V was pared by 5 bases and J by 4 bases, with 12 bases between. Germline-derived CDR1 and CDR2 are SGHRS and YFSETQ. The chain's CDR3 is CASRQPQGTEAFF. As DNA, the CDR3 is TGCGCCAGCAGACAACCTCAGGGCACTGAAGCTTTCTTT.

V gene TRBV25-1 combines with J gene TRBJ1-2; 9 positions match TRBD1. Germline CDR1 reads MGHDK; CDR2 reads SYGVNS. Germline trimming cut 3 bases from V and 2 bases from J; bases unmatched to any gene: 1. The CDR3 runs 14 residues. CDR3 DNA: TGTGCCAGCAGTGACACAGGGGGCAACTATGGCTACACCTTC. Translating it yields CASSDTGGNYGYTF.

In this sample, this clone is medium-sized (0.01 to 0.1%). The rearrangement links TRBV5-6 to TRBJ2-3; D is perhaps TRBD2 (6 bases). Trimming took 3 bases from V and 2 from J, leaving 19 bases between them. This CDR3 contains 17 residues. CDR1 and CDR2 from the germline V gene are SGHDT and YYEEEE. CDR3 protein: CASSSEGPWGDTDTQYF. The CDR3 DNA follows: TGTGCCAGCAGCTCAGAGGGTCCATGGGGGGACACAGATACGCAGTATTTT.

This clone showed up just a few times. The V gene is TRBV11-1, the J gene TRBJ1-1; no reliable D call. Trimming stripped 9 bases from V and 1 base from J, with 12 bases between. The CDR3 is 13 residues long. The germline gives CDR1 SGHAT, CDR2 FQDESV (reference sequence). CDR3 amino acids: CASNEERNTEAFF. The CDR3 DNA is TGTGCCAGTAACGAGGAGAGGAACACTGAAGCTTTCTTT.

The chain links TRBV14 to TRBJ1-3, with 7 bases fitting TRBD1. CDR1 and CDR2 from the germline V gene are SGHDN and FVKESK. With V trimmed by 1 base and J by 0 bases, 6 bases remained unmatched. The CDR3 loop spans 17 amino acids. The CDR3 DNA sequence: TGTGCCAGCAGCCAAGGAGGGACAGTACTCTCTGGAAACACCATATATTTT. Encoded protein: CASSQGGTVLSGNTIYF.

This rearrangement joins TRBV7-9 to TRBJ1-1; D is undetermined. Germline V gene lookup returns CDR1 SEHNR and CDR2 FQNEAQ (reference sequence). The CDR3 runs 12 residues. V was cut by 5 bases and J by 4 bases, with 8 bases left in between. CDR3 DNA: TGTGCCAGCAGCCGCCCGGGCACTGAAGCTTTCTTT. This sequence encodes CASSRPGTEAFF.

Here the CDR3 reads CASSRTGNTEAFF. CDR3 bases: TGTGCCAGCAGCCGTACAGGGAACACTGAAGCTTTCTTT. The V and J genes are TRBV7-9 and TRBJ1-1; possibly TRBD1 for D (5 bases). V was cut by 5 bases and J by 1 base, with 8 bases left in between. This CDR3 spans 13 amino acids. In germline, CDR1 is SEHNR, CDR2 FQNEAQ (reference sequence).

V gene TRBV28 combines with J gene TRBJ2-3, with a tentative D call TRBD1 (6 bases). In germline, CDR1 is MDHEN, CDR2 SYDVKM. The CDR3 runs to 11 residues. Trimming removed 4 bases from V and 9 bases from J, with 8 bases in between. The CDR3 DNA reads as TGTGCCAGCAGTTCCGGGACAACGCAGTATTTT. Its protein is CASSSGTTQYF.